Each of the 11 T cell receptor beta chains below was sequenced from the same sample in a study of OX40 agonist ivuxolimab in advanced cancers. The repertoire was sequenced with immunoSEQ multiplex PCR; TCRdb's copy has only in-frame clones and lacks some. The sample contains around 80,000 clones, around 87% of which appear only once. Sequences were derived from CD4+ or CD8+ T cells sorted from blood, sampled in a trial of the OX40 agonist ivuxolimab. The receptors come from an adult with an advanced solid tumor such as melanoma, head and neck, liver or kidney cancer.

In DNA, the CDR3 is TGTGCCAGCAGCTTAGGGCAGGGAAGTCAGCCCCAGCATTTT. This gives the protein CASSLGQGSQPQHF. V gene TRBV7-9 combines with J gene TRBJ1-5, with D tentatively TRBD1 (5 bases). CDR1 is SEHNR, CDR2 FQNEAQ, per germline (reference sequence). Trimming took 1 base from V and 6 from J, leaving 10 bases between them. This CDR3 has 14 residues. Combining the CDR3 with reference TRBV7-9 and TRBJ1-5 gives the whole variable domain DTGVSQNPRHKITKRGQNVTFRCDPISEHNRLYWYRQTLGQGPEFLTYFQNEAQLEKSRLLSDRFSAERPKGSFSTLEIQRTEQGDSAMYLCASSLGQGSQPQHFGDGTRLSIL.

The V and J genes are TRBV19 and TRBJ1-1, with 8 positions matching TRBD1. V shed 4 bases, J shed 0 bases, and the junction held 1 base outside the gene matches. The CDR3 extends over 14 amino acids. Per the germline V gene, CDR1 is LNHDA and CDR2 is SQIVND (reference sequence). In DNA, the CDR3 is TGTGCCAGTAGTAGACAGGGGATGAACACTGAAGCTTTCTTT. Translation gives CASSRQGMNTEAFF.

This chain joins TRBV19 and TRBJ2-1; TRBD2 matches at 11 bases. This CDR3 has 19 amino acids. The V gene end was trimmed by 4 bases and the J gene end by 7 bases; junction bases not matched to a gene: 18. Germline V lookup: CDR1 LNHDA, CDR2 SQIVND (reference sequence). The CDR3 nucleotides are TGTGCCAGTAGTAGGTCCGGGACTAGCGGAAGACGGGGCGTAAATGAGCAGTTCTTC. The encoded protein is CASSRSGTSGRRGVNEQFF.

For the CDR3, the DNA is TGTGCCAGCGGACCTCAGGGGAGTAATTCACCCCTCCACTTT. Protein sequence: CASGPQGSNSPLHF. This rearrangement joins TRBV11-3 to TRBJ1-6; a possible D gene is TRBD1 (6 bases). V lost 8 bases and J 6 bases, leaving 14 bases between the germline ends. Germline values: CDR1 SGHNT, CDR2 YENEEA. This CDR3 comprises 14 residues.

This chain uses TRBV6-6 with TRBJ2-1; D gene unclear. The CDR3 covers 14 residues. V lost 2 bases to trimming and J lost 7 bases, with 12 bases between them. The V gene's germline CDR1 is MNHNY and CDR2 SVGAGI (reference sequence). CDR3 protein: CASSYGQAKNEQFF. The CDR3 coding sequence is TGTGCCAGCAGTTACGGTCAGGCGAAGAATGAGCAGTTCTTC.

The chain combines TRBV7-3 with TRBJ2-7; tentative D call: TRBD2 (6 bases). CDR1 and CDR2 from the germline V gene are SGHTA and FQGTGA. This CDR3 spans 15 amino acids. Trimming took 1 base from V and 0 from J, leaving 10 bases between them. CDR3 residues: CASSLIRRDSYEQYF. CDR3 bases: TGTGCCAGCAGCTTAATTAGGCGGGACTCCTACGAGCAGTACTTC.

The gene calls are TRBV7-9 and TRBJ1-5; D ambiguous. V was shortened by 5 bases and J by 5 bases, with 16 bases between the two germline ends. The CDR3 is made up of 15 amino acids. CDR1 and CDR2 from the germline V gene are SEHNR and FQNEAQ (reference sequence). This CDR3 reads CASSLPGPGYQPQHF. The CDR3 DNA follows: TGTGCCAGCAGCCTTCCCGGGCCCGGGTATCAGCCCCAGCATTTT.

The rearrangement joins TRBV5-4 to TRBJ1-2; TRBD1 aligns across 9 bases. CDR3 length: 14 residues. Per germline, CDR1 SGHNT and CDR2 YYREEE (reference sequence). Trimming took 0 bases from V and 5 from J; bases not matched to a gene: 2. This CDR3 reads CASSLVGTGYGYTF. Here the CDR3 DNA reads TGTGCCAGCAGCTTGGTTGGGACAGGGTATGGCTACACCTTC. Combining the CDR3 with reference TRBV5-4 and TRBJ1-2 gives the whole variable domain ETGVTQSPTHLIKTRGQQVTLRCSSQSGHNTVSWYQQALGQGPQFIFQYYREEENGRGNFPPRFSGLQFPNYSSELNVNALELDDSALYLCASSLVGTGYGYTFGSGTRLTVV.

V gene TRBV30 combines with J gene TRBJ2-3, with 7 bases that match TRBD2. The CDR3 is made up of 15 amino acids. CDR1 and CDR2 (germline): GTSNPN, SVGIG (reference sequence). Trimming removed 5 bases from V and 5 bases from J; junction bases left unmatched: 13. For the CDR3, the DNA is TGTGCCTGGTGCTTGGGAGGGCCGGGGAGAGATACGCAGTATTTT. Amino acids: CAWCLGGPGRDTQYF.

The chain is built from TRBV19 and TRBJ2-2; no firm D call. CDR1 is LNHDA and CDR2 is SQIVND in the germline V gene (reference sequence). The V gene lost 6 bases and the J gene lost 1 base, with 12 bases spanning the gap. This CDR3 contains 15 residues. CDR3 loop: CASSRSDLNTGELFF. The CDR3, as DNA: TGTGCCAGTAGCCGATCAGATTTGAACACCGGGGAGCTGTTTTTT.

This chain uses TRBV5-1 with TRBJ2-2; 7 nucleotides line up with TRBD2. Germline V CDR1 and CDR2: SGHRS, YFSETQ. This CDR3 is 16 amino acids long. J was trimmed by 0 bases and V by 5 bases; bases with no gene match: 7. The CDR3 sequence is CASRELASPNTGELFF. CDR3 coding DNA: TGCGCCAGCAGGGAACTAGCGTCCCCGAACACCGGGGAGCTGTTTTTT.